Presented here are 28 T cell receptor beta chains from one specimen sequenced in a study of cytomegalovirus exposure and HLA in healthy donors. Researchers ran the PCR with 60 Vbeta and 13 Jbeta primers. Profiled with immunoSEQ multiplex PCR; TCRdb holds only in-frame clones, not every one. The profile covers 90,000 to 120,000 clones, with 77% appearing a single time and approximately 4.5% taken by the ten largest. The sequenced material came from PBMCs. These receptors originate from a male donor in good health and CMV-seronegative.

This chain joins TRBV5-5 and TRBJ1-3, with no clear D. Trimming removed 1 base from V and 0 bases from J, with 5 bases in between. The CDR3 runs to 14 residues. Looked up from germline, CDR1 is SGHKS and CDR2 is YYEKEE (reference sequence). CDR3 loop: CASSLSSSGNTIYF. Here the CDR3 DNA reads TGTGCCAGCAGCTTGAGTAGCTCTGGAAACACCATATATTTT.

The rearrangement links TRBV5-6 to TRBJ2-3, with 8 bases matching TRBD1. The CDR3 loop spans 17 amino acids. CDR1 SGHDT and CDR2 YYEEEE come from the germline V gene. V trimming: 0 bases; J trimming: 2 bases; junction bases outside the gene matches: 8. The CDR3 DNA reads TGTGCCAGCAGCTTGGAACCCGGGACAGGCAACACAGATACGCAGTATTTT. It encodes CASSLEPGTGNTDTQYF.

The chain recombines TRBV6-5 with TRBJ1-3; D not certain. The CDR3 loop spans 16 amino acids. Germline V gene data show CDR1 as MNHEY and CDR2 as SVGAGI. V gave up 0 bases and J gave up 2 bases, with 11 bases separating them. In nucleotides, the CDR3 is TGTGCCAGCAGTTACTCTGGGTCCACTACTGGAAACACCATATATTTT. Protein product: CASSYSGSTTGNTIYF.

The rearrangement joins TRBV6-5 to TRBJ2-3; D gene ambiguous. Germline lookup yields CDR1 MNHEY and CDR2 SVGAGI. The CDR3 has 11 residues. V was shortened by 4 bases and J by 7 bases, with 6 bases between the two germline ends. This chain's CDR3 is CASSSRNTQYF. DNA for the CDR3: TGTGCCAGCAGTTCTCGTAATACGCAGTATTTT.

This sequence joins TRBV29-1 and TRBJ2-6; no definite D call. In germline, CDR1 is SQVTM, CDR2 ANQGSEA. The CDR3 runs 15 residues. V lost 2 bases and J lost 0, with 8 bases in between. The CDR3 nucleotides are TGCAGCGTTGAAAAACAGAGCTCTGGGGCCAACGTCCTGACTTTC. Translated: CSVEKQSSGANVLTF.

This chain links TRBV14 with TRBJ1-2, with TRBD1 as a possible D gene (5 bases). This CDR3 is 15 amino acids long. V was clipped by 1 base and J by 3 bases, with 12 bases between them. The germline V gene encodes CDR1 SGHDN and CDR2 FVKESK. The CDR3 sequence: CASSQGAGRYYGYTF. CDR3 bases: TGTGCCAGCAGCCAAGGTGCGGGACGGTACTATGGCTACACCTTC.

In its sample, this clone was seen a few times. CDR3: CASKRREGPYEQYF. The CDR3, as DNA: TGCGCCAGCAAACGGCGGGAGGGCCCTTACGAGCAGTACTTC. V gene TRBV5-1 combines with J gene TRBJ2-7; 9 bases agree with TRBD2. The CDR3 covers 14 residues. Germline loops: CDR1 SGHRS, CDR2 YFSETQ. The V gene end was trimmed by 6 bases and the J gene end by 4 bases; junction bases not matched to a gene: 8.

The chain links TRBV28 to TRBJ1-1; the D gene is possibly TRBD1 (6 bases). The CDR3 sequence is 11 residues long. Germline V gene data show CDR1 as MDHEN and CDR2 as SYDVKM. With 11 bases removed from V and 6 bases from J, the gap between germline ends came to 13 bases. DNA for the CDR3: TGTGCCGTTACAGGGAAAGCTGAAGCTTTCTTT. As protein: CAVTGKAEAFF.

This chain connects TRBV2 to TRBJ1-1, with 7 bases identical to TRBD1. The germline V gene encodes CDR1 SNHLY and CDR2 FYNNEI. V lost 4 bases to trimming and J lost 5 bases; unmatched junction nucleotides: 7. This CDR3 is built from 14 residues. CDR3 protein: CASSARTGGTEAFF. The CDR3 DNA follows: TGTGCCAGCAGTGCGAGGACAGGAGGGACTGAAGCTTTCTTT.

The V and J genes are TRBV7-6 and TRBJ2-7, with 7 bases identical to TRBD1. Germline values: CDR1 SGHVS, CDR2 FNYEAQ. Trimming removed 5 bases from V and 3 bases from J; junction bases left unmatched: 4. The CDR3 spans 13 residues. This chain's CDR3 is CASSPGQNYEQYF. Written as DNA, the CDR3 is TGTGCCAGCAGCCCGGGACAGAACTACGAGCAGTACTTC.

The J gene is TRBJ1-1, the V gene TRBV5-4; TRBD1 might be the D (5 bases). The V gene's germline CDR1 is SGHNT and CDR2 YYREEE (reference sequence). The CDR3 sequence is 13 residues long. Between the trimmed V and J ends, which lost 4 bases and 8 bases, there was a span of 15 bases. CDR3 sequence reads: CASSALGGWEAFF. The CDR3 DNA follows: TGTGCCAGCAGCGCTCTGGGGGGATGGGAAGCTTTCTTT.

The sample holds one count of this clone. This sequence joins TRBV7-8 and TRBJ2-7; perhaps TRBD2 as D (6 bases). Germline CDR1 SGHVS, CDR2 FQNEAQ. V dropped 4 bases and J dropped 3 bases, with 10 bases sitting between them. This CDR3 contains 13 residues. DNA of the CDR3: TGTGCCAGCAGCTCGGGACTTTTCTACGAGCAGTACTTC. Amino acids: CASSSGLFYEQYF.

The sample holds one count of this clone. The genes are TRBV6-6 and TRBJ2-5, with D perhaps TRBD2 (6 bases). There are 14 residues in the CDR3. Germline V gene sequence: CDR1 MNHNY, CDR2 SVGAGI (reference sequence). V shed 4 bases and J shed 2 bases, with 11 bases lying between them. The CDR3 DNA is TGTGCCAGCAGTTCGCTAGCGAGGCAAGAGACCCAGTACTTC. Translating gives CASSSLARQETQYF.

The rearrangement joins TRBV9 to TRBJ1-2, with D perhaps matching TRBD1 (6 bases). Looked up from germline, CDR1 is SGDLS and CDR2 is YYNGEE. This CDR3 comprises 14 residues. V was shortened by 3 bases and J by 2 bases, with 11 bases between the two germline ends. CDR3 sequence reads: CASSGDRINYGYTF. Here the CDR3 DNA reads TGTGCCAGCAGCGGTGACAGGATAAACTATGGCTACACCTTC.

The CDR3 DNA reads TGTGCCAGCAGTGGGGGAGACAGGAGCCTGACCTACGAGCAGTACTTC. This codes for CASSGGDRSLTYEQYF. The chain recombines TRBV28 with TRBJ2-7, with a tentative D call TRBD1 (6 bases). The V end lost 5 bases, the J end lost 2 bases, and 19 bases lay between the germline ends. The CDR3 is made up of 16 amino acids. CDR1 is MDHEN, CDR2 SYDVKM, per germline.

This clone was detected a few times. The rearrangement joins TRBV5-4 to TRBJ1-1, with TRBD1 as a possible D gene (5 bases). Deletions cut 2 bases from V and 3 bases from J, with 8 bases between. CDR1 SGHNT and CDR2 YYREEE come from the germline V gene (reference sequence). There are 13 residues in the CDR3. Here the CDR3 reads CASSFGRDTEAFF. The CDR3 nucleotides read TGTGCCAGCAGCTTTGGCAGGGACACTGAAGCTTTCTTT.

This clone was found a few times. The chain recombines TRBV19 with TRBJ2-1; perhaps TRBD2 as D (6 bases). The V end lost 6 bases, the J end lost 1 base, and 10 bases lay between the germline ends. Per the germline V gene, CDR1 is LNHDA and CDR2 is SQIVND (reference sequence). The length of the CDR3 is 14 residues. The CDR3 coding sequence is TGTGCCAGTAGCGGGAGCAGGTCCTACAATGAGCAGTTCTTC. Its protein is CASSGSRSYNEQFF.

This clone appeared a few times. This chain joins TRBV14 and TRBJ2-4, with D possibly being TRBD2 (6 bases). Germline loops: CDR1 SGHDN, CDR2 FVKESK. The germline V and J ends were trimmed by 3 bases and 0 bases, with 9 bases remaining between them. The CDR3 contains 15 residues. CDR3 amino acids: CASSQGGVAKNIQYF. The CDR3 bases are TGTGCCAGCAGCCAGGGGGGAGTAGCCAAAAACATTCAGTACTTC.

This rearrangement joins TRBV25-1 to TRBJ2-7; 8 bases map to TRBD2. V dropped 1 base and J dropped 7; count of bases not matched to a gene: 9. Germline V gives CDR1 MGHDK, CDR2 SYGVNS. The CDR3 runs to 15 residues. The chain's CDR3 is CASSESRAGAGEQYF. For the CDR3, the DNA is TGTGCCAGCAGTGAATCTCGAGCGGGAGCAGGTGAGCAGTACTTC.

The rearrangement joins TRBV5-1 to TRBJ1-1; D call uncertain. Germline V lookup: CDR1 SGHRS, CDR2 YFSETQ. V lost 1 base to trimming and J lost 6 bases, with 13 bases between them. This CDR3 has 14 residues. The CDR3 reads CASSLIELSAEAFF. In nucleotides, the CDR3 is TGCGCCAGCAGCTTGATAGAGTTAAGCGCTGAAGCTTTCTTT.

This clone has only a few counts. The chain is built from TRBV27 and TRBJ2-1, with TRBD2 matching over 12 bases. The CDR3 spans 16 residues. Per the germline V gene, CDR1 is MNHEY and CDR2 is SMNVEV (reference sequence). V dropped 3 bases and J dropped 7; count of bases not matched to a gene: 7. CDR3 residues: CASSLSGTSGLNEQFF. CDR3 coding DNA: TGTGCCAGCAGTTTGTCCGGGACTAGCGGGTTAAATGAGCAGTTCTTC.

The chain links TRBV27 to TRBJ2-1; a possible D gene is TRBD2 (6 bases). The ends were cut back, 5 bases at V and 7 bases at J, with 12 bases in the middle. The CDR3 loop spans 13 amino acids. Germline V gives CDR1 MNHEY, CDR2 SMNVEV (reference sequence). CDR3 coding DNA: TGTGCCAGCAGTCCCGGGACTTTAAATGAGCAGTTCTTC. Its translation is CASSPGTLNEQFF.

This chain connects TRBV5-1 to TRBJ2-2; 7 bases are a match to TRBD2. From germline, CDR1 is SGHRS and CDR2 YFSETQ. Unmatched junction bases numbered 9, after V lost 2 bases and J lost 5 bases. The CDR3 has 16 amino acids. DNA for the CDR3: TGCGCCAGCAGCTTTCGGGCGGGAGTGGAGACCGGGGAGCTGTTTTTT. It yields the protein CASSFRAGVETGELFF. The full variable domain, rest sourced from reference TRBV5-1 and TRBJ2-2, is KAGVTQTPRYLIKTRGQQVTLSCSPISGHRSVSWYQQTPGQGLQFLFEYFSETQRNKGNFPGRFSGRQFSNSRSEMNVSTLELGDSALYLCASSFRAGVETGELFFGEGSRLTVL.

This rearrangement joins TRBV6-5 to TRBJ2-4; D gene ambiguous. The CDR3 length is 12 residues. The V end lost 4 bases, the J end lost 7 bases, and 8 bases lay between the germline ends. Germline V CDR1 and CDR2: MNHEY, SVGAGI. In nucleotides, the CDR3 is TGTGCCAGCAGTTCCCCGAGGAACATTCAGTACTTC. It translates to CASSSPRNIQYF.

The chain has TRBV27 and TRBJ2-7; 7 nucleotides line up with TRBD1. V gave up 6 bases and J gave up 2 bases; unmatched junction bases: 10. This CDR3 region has 15 residues. Germline V lookup: CDR1 MNHEY, CDR2 SMNVEV (reference sequence). CDR3 in amino acids: CASRPSGTETYEQYF. Here the CDR3 DNA reads TGTGCCAGCAGACCCTCCGGGACAGAAACCTACGAGCAGTACTTC.

This chain links TRBV7-6 with TRBJ1-5, with D possibly matching TRBD1 (5 bases). Germline loops: CDR1 SGHVS, CDR2 FNYEAQ. V gave up 5 bases and J gave up 6 bases, with 14 bases separating them. There are 14 residues in the CDR3. In nucleotides, the CDR3 is TGTGCCAGCAGCGCGGGTGGGGGAGGTCAGCCCCAGCATTTT. Encoded protein: CASSAGGGGQPQHF.

The rearrangement joins TRBV12-5 to TRBJ2-5, with TRBD2 identical over 7 bases. This CDR3 is 12 amino acids long. Germline assignment: CDR1 LGHNT and CDR2 FRNRAP. Unmatched junction bases numbered 0, after V lost 3 bases and J lost 5 bases. CDR3: CASGFSGETQYF. The CDR3 DNA reads TGTGCTAGTGGTTTTAGCGGGGAGACCCAGTACTTC. Combining the CDR3 with reference TRBV12-5 and TRBJ2-5 gives the whole variable domain DARVTQTPRHKVTEMGQEVTMRCQPILGHNTVFWYRQTMMQGLELLAYFRNRAPLDDSGMPKDRFSAEMPDATLATLKIQPSEPRDSAVYFCASGFSGETQYFGPGTRLLVL.

The genes are TRBV5-6 and TRBJ2-2; tentative D call: TRBD1 (6 bases). Germline V gene sequence: CDR1 SGHDT, CDR2 YYEEEE. Trimming took 3 bases from V and 6 from J, leaving 9 bases between them. The CDR3 has 13 residues. CDR3: CASSWGLPGELFF. For the CDR3, the DNA is TGTGCCAGCAGCTGGGGGCTCCCCGGGGAGCTGTTTTTT.